This T cell receptor beta chain derives from a study of shared clonotypes between healthy human individuals (dated by TCRdb to 2018 to 2020). For context, the study as a whole: Three men and two women, aged 18 to 49 years, made up the cohort. Per donor, three plates each were used for CD4 naive and CD4 memory, two for CD8 naive, and one for CD8 memory. The study deeply sequenced blood TCR repertoires of several healthy adults to estimate repertoire size and the extent of clonotype sharing between individuals. Different laboratories and diverse techniques were used to prepare libraries and sequence TCR repertoires, to increase sequencing depth and limit assay-specific biases. Each donor's leukapheresis produced roughly between about 0.9 and 9.5 billion PBMCs. Broader findings and caveats from the paper: Compared with non-shared clonotypes, clonotypes shared by all four sorted-subset donors had higher generation probabilities. Around 5.4% of naive CD4, around 3.6% of naive CD8, about 2.1% of memory CD4, and about 0.4% of memory CD8 clonotypes were shared across several donors. Because the study included only a small number of donors, the genetic and exposure-history diversity represented was limited. Even with the large sequencing depth, rarefaction of the sorted-subset datasets indicated that sequencing was incomplete. Sampling was restricted to blood, and TCR repertoires in tissue are likely to differ from TCR repertoires in blood. Naive subsets generally had larger estimated clonotype richness than memory subsets. Pairwise subsampling indicated that sequencing depth was expected to affect the degree of clonotype sharing among donors.

The donors were healthy, HIV-negative adults with no recently reported acute infections or vaccinations. All donors were Caucasian adults living in Nashville, Tennessee, USA. Magnetic negative selection was used to enrich CD4+ T cells, after which naive cells were positively selected on CD45RA and the negative fraction became the memory subset. After blood collection by leukapheresis, PBMCs were isolated using Ficoll-Histopaque density gradient centrifugation and then cryopreserved in the vapor phase of liquid nitrogen. Purity and quantity of every magnetically sorted T cell population were checked by analytical flow cytometry. From each sorted fraction, genomic DNA was isolated and quantified by UV absorbance on a Nanodrop 2000c. Using the deep immunoSEQ assay, TCR CDR3 regions were amplified from genomic DNA by multiplex PCR. Extracted genomic DNA from each cell subset was spread evenly across all wells of several immunoSEQ 96-well plates, with each plate serving as a replicate. Each replicate PCR for sorted subsets received about 0.2 ug genomic DNA, equal to roughly 30,000 T cell genomes. The purified libraries were quantified using a Qubit 3.0 fluorometer, sized with a Bioanalyzer 2100, and then quantified again using the KAPA Library Quantification kit. Every immunoSEQ 96-well plate was sequenced on a dedicated single-read 150-cycle Illumina NextSeq 550 flow cell. For the original study's pipeline: Because only junctional sequences without quality scores were contained in the immunoSEQ output, filtering matching that applied to full-length reads could not be performed. Sequences were annotated with PyIR, a Python wrapper for IgBLAST v1.9, using IMGT germline references to assign V/J genes and CDR3. Any read was removed if the V/J assignment was weak (E-value above 1e-6), the CDR3 was missing, or the read contained stop codons, out-of-frame junctions, or ambiguous translated residues. V3J clonotypes were defined by identical inferred V gene, J gene, and CDR3 amino acid sequence. Percentage overlap between repertoires was computed as shared unique clonotypes divided by the size of the smaller repertoire. Three approaches were used to assess repertoire richness: RTK rarefaction, the Chao1 estimator, and Recon v2.1 estimates of unobserved clonotypes. OLGA was used to compute generation probabilities for all TCRbeta clonotypes that the gDNA method yielded from four donors. In TCRdb, the immuneACCESS table is reduced to in-frame sequences with V and J assigned. These tables do not hold every clone; where another copy was compared, an unresolved V gene accounts for under half, and the others remain unexplained. V and J calls and clone size come straight from that table; D and trimming were deduced from the DNA. This sample holds approximately 2.5 million clones; approximately 92% were observed only once. Roughly 0.13% of the sample comes from the top ten.

On this clone itself: Its antigen specificity is not known. Base qualities are not provided; no much larger clone lies one nucleotide away.

V and J are trimmed by 2 bases and 6 bases, and the gene matches miss 7 bases of the junction. Including the terminal cysteine and phenylalanine, the CDR3 comprises 14 residues. The CDR3 DNA has 42 bases and is translated from base 1. The germline V gene encodes CDR1 SGHRS and CDR2 YFSETQ. The sample consisted of naive CD4+ T cells sorted from blood. Sample cell subset or site, as interpreted from the label and publication: CD45RA+ positively selected. Recombination linked TRBV5-1 to TRBJ2-7; TRBD1 lines up with 8 middle nucleotides. This clonotype originated in a man younger than 35 in good health. DNA sequence: TGCGCCAGCAGCTTCTGGACAGGGCAGGGCGAGCAGTACTTC. Its amino acids are CASSFWTGQGEQYF.